The sequence of this T cell receptor (beta chain) was determined in a study of blood T cell repertoires in COVID-19. This table comes from immunoSEQ multiplex PCR, and its TCRdb copy is limited to in-frame clones, with some not included. The top ten hold about 1.5% of the sample, which has approximately 400,000 clones, 87% seen once. The study counted Cohort 3 donors as recovered given two negative PCRs, clearance, or symptom resolution. The CDR3 length is 13 residues. Germline V gene lookup returns CDR1 LGHNT and CDR2 FRNRAP. Trimming took 6 bases from V and 4 from J, leaving 10 bases between them. Sequenced input: PBMCs or T cells enriched from blood (not recorded which). The V gene is TRBV12-5, the J gene TRBJ1-5; D may be TRBD1 (5 bases). The TCR originated in a man younger than 45 who had recovered from COVID-19. As DNA, the CDR3 is TGTGCTAGTGGCGGGGGGACTAATCAGCCCCAGCATTTT. It is translated as CASGGGTNQPQHF.